This T cell receptor beta chain emerged from a study of cytomegalovirus exposure and HLA in healthy donors. This clone was seen a few times. Vbeta (60) and Jbeta (13) primers were used in the PCR. The method was immunoSEQ multiplex PCR; TCRdb's version includes in-frame clones alone and lacks a portion of them. The sample contains 75,000 to 80,000 clones, about three quarters of which appear only once. The CDR3 runs 13 residues. Per germline, CDR1 LNHDA and CDR2 SQIVND (reference sequence). The germline V and J ends were trimmed by 5 bases and 5 bases, with 12 bases remaining between them. This clonotype was obtained from a male donor in good health and CMV-seronegative. The chain recombines TRBV19 with TRBJ1-2; D gene unclear. The sample consisted of PBMCs. The CDR3, as DNA: TGTGCCAGTAGTGTCCCACAACGATATGGCTACACCTTC. As protein: CASSVPQRYGYTF.